This TCR beta chain stems from a study of blood T cell repertoires in COVID-19. For the study at large: The study drew acute and convalescent COVID-19 samples from the United States, Italy and Spain.

Participants reported their clinical history, and cohort assignment relied on those reports. In the source study's methods: How many nucleated cells were present was estimated from reference gene primer amplification. The data were produced by immunoSEQ multiplex PCR, yet TCRdb's version contains in-frame clones alone and is incomplete. V and J calls and clone size are given by that table; D and trimming were obtained from the DNA. The sample has fewer than 200,000 clones; more than 85% are singletons. Per the germline V gene, CDR1 is SEHNR and CDR2 is FQNEAQ (reference sequence). The trim removed 5 bases at V and 5 bases at J, leaving 3 bases unmatched. The CDR3 spans 15 residues.

Sequencing input: PBMCs or T cells enriched from blood (not recorded which). The gene calls are TRBV7-9 and TRBJ2-1, with TRBD2 identical over 13 bases. The TCR was taken from a human donor with acute COVID-19. The donor label of this sample is uncertain. The CDR3 is CASSPTSGGDNEQFF. The CDR3, as DNA: TGTGCCAGCAGCCCAACTAGCGGGGGGGACAATGAGCAGTTCTTC.